This TCR beta chain was recovered during a study of CD4 and CD8 cells across lung adenocarcinoma regions. Donors had localized lung adenocarcinoma, a non-small cell lung cancer. Each CDR3 protein is one row after TCRdb ran MiXCR on the PCR reads. The sample holds roughly 2,900 distinct CDR3 sequences, 35% to 55% seen once. CDR1 and CDR2 from the germline V gene are MRHNA and SNTAGT. The CDR3 is 16 residues long. In regard to this clonotype: Mismatch with germline at one junction end may stem from a read error.

The clonotype comes from a male donor with lung adenocarcinoma. The CD4 and CD8 labels of this study may be unreliable. This chain joins TRBV6-4 and TRBJ2-3; perhaps TRBD2 as D (7 bases). Sequencing was done on a sample of CD8+ T cells from the center of a lung tumor. CDR3 region: CASRGGAGASPETQYF. The CDR3 nucleotides are TGTGCCAGCAGGGGCGGCGCGGGGGCTAGCCCAGAGACGCAGTATTTT.